Shown below are 13 T cell receptor beta chains from a single sample sequenced in a study of regulatory T cells in long-lasting Graves disease. The time point denotes: newly diagnosed GD, antithyroid drugs for less than 3 months. Construction of the TCR library relied on RNA isolated from PBMCs. Researchers made TCR beta libraries by using iRepertoire HTBI primers and running Arm-PCR on CDR3 regions. TCRdb itself ran the multiplex PCR reads through MiXCR, one entry per CDR3 protein. This table holds about 540,000 distinct CDR3 sequences, about 13% found once. The data were also submitted as part of a second study, on T cells in Graves' hyperthyroidism and ophthalmopathy.

The input for sequencing was peripheral blood mononuclear cells (PBMCs), taken at new diagnosis, from a patient treated with antithyroid drugs. The receptors originated from a man aged 30-40 years with Graves disease.

This clonotype occurred many times. The V call is TRBV20-1, the J call TRBJ1-5; D remains ambiguous. Germline V gene data show CDR1 as DFQATT and CDR2 as SNEGSKA (reference sequence). V was cut by 0 bases and J by 1 base, with 10 bases left in between. CDR3 length equals 15 residues. Here the CDR3 reads CSARDASRSNQPQHF. The DNA of the CDR3 is TGCAGTGCTAGAGATGCCTCAAGAAGCAATCAGCCCCAGCATTTT.

This clonotype was seen repeatedly, ten times or more. The chain recombines TRBV12-3 or TRBV12-4 with TRBJ1-1; perhaps TRBD1 as D (6 bases). V was clipped by 7 bases and J by 6 bases, with 18 bases between them. The CDR3 is 14 amino acids. CDR3 bases: TGTGCCAGCAATAATGCGCGGGGGCGCCCTGAAGCTTTCTTT. It specifies CASNNARGRPEAFF.

V usage is TRBV3-1 and J usage is TRBJ2-7, with 9 nucleotides matching TRBD2. This CDR3 has 15 amino acids. Losses at the gene ends were 4 bases for V and 3 bases for J; bases not matched to a gene: 7. From germline, CDR1 is LGHDT and CDR2 YNNKEL (reference sequence). The DNA of the CDR3 is TGTGCCAGCAGCCGAGCCGGGACTAGCAACTACGAGCAGTACTTC. Protein product: CASSRAGTSNYEQYF.

This clonotype was observed at least ten times. This rearrangement joins TRBV27 to TRBJ1-4; tentative D call: TRBD1 (5 bases). V lost 5 bases and J lost 0, with 16 bases in between. CDR1 is MNHEY, CDR2 SMNVEV, per germline (reference sequence). This CDR3 has 17 residues. The chain's CDR3 is CASSPGRRRATNEKLFF. For the CDR3, the DNA is TGTGCCAGCAGTCCGGGACGGAGGCGCGCAACTAATGAAAAACTGTTTTTT.

The CDR3 loop is CASSFTGLRNTEAFF. DNA for the CDR3: TGCGCCAGCAGCTTCACAGGGCTGAGGAACACTGAAGCTTTCTTT. The chain carries TRBV5-1 and TRBJ1-1, with D perhaps TRBD1 (6 bases). The germline V gene has CDR1 SGHRS and CDR2 YFSETQ. The CDR3 runs 15 residues. The V end was cut by 2 bases, the J end by 1 base, with 12 bases between.

This clonotype was seen a few times. This chain joins TRBV30 and TRBJ1-4; a possible D gene is TRBD1 (6 bases). From germline, CDR1 is GTSNPN and CDR2 SVGIG (reference sequence). Between the trimmed V and J ends, which lost 1 base and 7 bases, there was a span of 13 bases. The CDR3 is 14 residues long. The CDR3 DNA reads as TGTGCCTGGAGTGATGGCAGGGGCGCTGAAAAACTGTTTTTT. Residues: CAWSDGRGAEKLFF.

The chain is built from TRBV2 and TRBJ2-7; TRBD1 might be the D (7 bases). The CDR3 consists of 14 residues. Germline V gene data show CDR1 as SNHLY and CDR2 as FYNNEI. The V end was cut by 8 bases, the J end by 6 bases, with 20 bases between. The CDR3 region has the DNA TGTGCCAGCGAGGGGGGTAGGGGGCATAGCGAGCAGTACTTC. As protein: CASEGGRGHSEQYF.

Comments on this clonotype: One base separates it from a far larger clone, so it is likely a read error. The rearrangement joins TRBV6-2 or TRBV6-3 to TRBJ1-2; D not certain. CDR3 size: 11 residues. Trimming left V 7 bases short and J 9 bases short, with 12 bases between. Per the germline V gene, CDR1 is MNHEY and CDR2 is SVGEGT. CDR3: CASTSSHSYTF. The CDR3 bases are TGTGCCAGCACTTCCTCCCATAGCTACACCTTC.

This clonotype has ten or more counts. The rearrangement joins TRBV3-1 to TRBJ2-5; D uncertain. Germline CDR1 reads LGHDT; CDR2 reads YNNKEL (reference sequence). The CDR3 consists of 12 residues. V lost 3 bases, J lost 5 bases, and 7 bases lay in between. The DNA of the CDR3 is TGTGCCAGCAGCCAGGAGACGGAGACCCAGTACTTC. Its protein is CASSQETETQYF.

With respect to this clonotype: A much larger clone is a single base away; this may be a read error. The rearrangement joins TRBV6-1 to TRBJ2-1; D remains unclear. Germline V CDR1 and CDR2: MNHNS, SASEGT. CDR3 length: 14 amino acids. CDR3: CAISESGRNNGQFF. The DNA for the CDR3 is TGTGCCATCAGTGAGTCTGGACGAAACAATGGGCAGTTCTTC.

This clonotype was recorded at least ten times. V and J are TRBV20-1 and TRBJ1-4; D gene unclear. Trimming took off 4 bases at V and 4 bases at J, with 16 bases between the two ends. In germline, CDR1 is DFQATT, CDR2 SNEGSKA (reference sequence). The CDR3 is 15 residues long. This CDR3 reads CSATPIGRNNEKLFF. CDR3 in DNA: TGCAGTGCTACCCCCATTGGGAGGAATAATGAAAAACTGTTTTTT.

This clonotype has at least ten counts. The V gene is TRBV27, the J gene TRBJ1-1, with unresolved D. The CDR3 contains 16 residues. Per the germline V gene, CDR1 is MNHEY and CDR2 is SMNVEV (reference sequence). V dropped 3 bases and J dropped 0 bases, with 14 bases sitting between them. The CDR3 reads CASSLDVLAMNTEAFF. The CDR3 bases are TGTGCCAGCAGTTTGGACGTTCTCGCCATGAACACTGAAGCTTTCTTT.

The table lists this clonotype with many counts. The V gene is TRBV2, the J gene TRBJ2-5, with 7 positions matching TRBD2. V shed 8 bases, J shed 4 bases, and the junction held 13 bases outside the gene matches. CDR3 length equals 15 residues. Germline assignment: CDR1 SNHLY and CDR2 FYNNEI. The DNA for the CDR3 is TGTGCCAGCGGGATGGCGGGAGCGCCCGCAGAGACCCAGTACTTC. This gives the protein CASGMAGAPAETQYF.